Presented here are 18 T cell receptor beta chains from one specimen sequenced in a study of blood T cell repertoires in COVID-19 (dated by TCRdb to the early 2020s). Receptor libraries were prepared by the immunoSEQ multiplex PCR assay. Here the immuneACCESS table is served through TCRdb, limited to in-frame sequences with V and J called. Missing clones are a known gap in these copies; in checked studies unresolved V genes cover under half, and the rest lacks a known reason. This sample has about 250,000 clones in its table, and approximately 85% of those were observed once. The ten largest make up approximately 6% of the sample. The sequencing input was peripheral blood. Every receptor here comes from a woman at least 80 years old with COVID-19, enrolled during active disease.

DNA for the CDR3: TGTGCAAGTCGCTTAGTTACCCTGGAGGACTATGGCTACACCTTC. It yields the protein CASRLVTLEDYGYTF. The chain carries TRBV12-2 and TRBJ1-2. TRBV12-2 is termed a pseudogene. The CDR3 is 15 residues long.

The rearrangement joins TRBV20-1 to TRBJ2-7; tentatively, D is TRBD1 (6 bases). Germline CDR1 DFQATT, CDR2 SNEGSKA (reference sequence). This CDR3 is built from 13 residues. The V end was cut by 3 bases, the J end by 6 bases, with 15 bases between. CDR3 protein: CSASQMTGSEQYF. For the CDR3, the DNA is TGCAGTGCTAGTCAGATGACAGGCAGCGAGCAGTACTTC.

The V and J genes are TRBV27 and TRBJ1-1, with D possibly being TRBD1 (5 bases). The germline V gene has CDR1 MNHEY and CDR2 SMNVEV (reference sequence). V lost 0 bases and J 10 bases, leaving 9 bases between the germline ends. The CDR3 is 12 amino acids. CDR3: CASSLSGEVAFF. Written as DNA, the CDR3 is TGTGCCAGCAGTTTATCGGGGGAGGTAGCTTTCTTT.

The rearrangement links TRBV5-6 to TRBJ1-2, with TRBD1 matching 11 bases. Per germline, CDR1 SGHDT and CDR2 YYEEEE. The CDR3 totals 16 residues. With 0 bases clipped from V and 4 bases from J, the junction kept 5 bases outside the gene matches. CDR3 DNA: TGTGCCAGCAGCTTGGGGACAGGGGGCAGGAGCTATGGCTACACCTTC. Translating gives CASSLGTGGRSYGYTF.

The chain recombines TRBV7-3 with TRBJ1-1; D is possibly TRBD1 (5 bases). CDR1 and CDR2 from the germline V gene are SGHTA and FQGTGA. CDR3 length equals 16 residues. V dropped 5 bases and J dropped 2 bases, with 18 bases sitting between them. The CDR3 nucleotides are TGTGCCAGCAGCGAAGCGGGCAGGGTGGGAAACACTGAAGCTTTCTTT. Amino acid sequence: CASSEAGRVGNTEAFF.

The chain links TRBV7-2 to TRBJ1-1; the D is unclear. Germline V gives CDR1 SGHTA, CDR2 FQGNSA. Trimming cost V 2 bases and J 6 bases, with 10 bases left between them. The CDR3 consists of 13 residues. The CDR3 here is CASSLWQASEAFF. CDR3 nucleotides: TGTGCCAGCAGCTTATGGCAGGCCTCTGAAGCTTTCTTT.

The chain combines TRBV7-2 with TRBJ2-7; 10 nucleotides line up with TRBD2. CDR1 and CDR2 from the germline V gene are SGHTA and FQGNSA. The CDR3 has 17 amino acids. The ends lost 3 bases at V and 2 bases at J; junction bases unmatched: 10. The CDR3 loop is CASSFGGTSGVTYEQYF. CDR3 bases: TGTGCCAGCAGCTTTGGGGGTACTAGCGGGGTTACCTACGAGCAGTACTTC.

The chain uses TRBV7-2 and TRBJ2-5; 10 bases are shared with TRBD2. The germline V gene has CDR1 SGHTA and CDR2 FQGNSA. There are 18 residues in the CDR3. The V segment lost 4 bases and the J segment 9 bases; nucleotides outside the gene matches: 20. Here the CDR3 DNA reads TGTGCCAGCAGCTCCGCCTGGCTGACTAGCGGGCCCGGAGTGGCCCAGTACTTC. It specifies CASSSAWLTSGPGVAQYF.

This clone was detected a few times. The chain recombines TRBV29-1 with TRBJ1-4; TRBD1 aligns across 8 bases. The V segment lost 6 bases and the J segment 1 base; nucleotides outside the gene matches: 1. Looked up from germline, CDR1 is SQVTM and CDR2 is ANQGSEA. CDR3 length: 13 residues. The CDR3 region is CSVDRGTNEKLFF. The CDR3 DNA reads as TGCAGCGTAGACAGGGGAACTAATGAAAAACTGTTTTTT.

The chain joins TRBV7-7 to TRBJ2-2; possible D gene TRBD1, 6 bases. Germline V gene data show CDR1 as SSHAT and CDR2 as FNYEAQ (reference sequence). V lost 2 bases and J lost 5, with 12 bases in between. This CDR3 is built from 15 residues. CDR3 DNA: TGTGCCAGCAGCTTATCAGGGGATGGGACCGGGGAGCTGTTTTTT. Protein product: CASSLSGDGTGELFF.

CDR3 in DNA: TGTGCCAGCAGCCCAGTGACAGGGGGGAATGAAAAACTGTTTTTT. Its translation: CASSPVTGGNEKLFF. V gene TRBV7-2 combines with J gene TRBJ1-4; 9 positions match TRBD1. Germline values: CDR1 SGHTA, CDR2 FQGNSA. The V gene end was trimmed by 5 bases and the J gene end by 5 bases; junction bases not matched to a gene: 6. The CDR3 totals 15 residues.

Relative to its sample, this clone is medium-sized. The J gene is TRBJ1-5, the V gene TRBV7-2; D ambiguous. This CDR3 region has 15 residues. The V end lost 5 bases, the J end lost 6 bases, and 17 bases lay between the germline ends. Germline lookup yields CDR1 SGHTA and CDR2 FQGNSA. The CDR3 loop is CASSPYEGGSQPQHF. The CDR3 nucleotides read TGTGCCAGCAGCCCCTATGAGGGCGGCAGTCAGCCCCAGCATTTT.

This chain joins TRBV7-8 and TRBJ2-3; possibly TRBD1 for D (5 bases). The V end lost 1 base, the J end lost 1 base, and 12 bases lay between the germline ends. CDR3 length equals 16 residues. Germline CDR1 SGHVS, CDR2 FQNEAQ. This CDR3 is CASSLGRIGGTDTQYF. Written as DNA, the CDR3 is TGTGCCAGCAGCTTAGGGCGAATAGGGGGCACAGATACGCAGTATTTT.

V usage is TRBV27 and J usage is TRBJ2-7; 11 nucleotides match TRBD1. The CDR3 spans 16 residues. In germline, CDR1 is MNHEY, CDR2 SMNVEV (reference sequence). V was pared by 7 bases and J by 4 bases, with 12 bases of the junction left unmatched. The CDR3 reads CASKRDRGIMGYEQYF. In DNA form, the CDR3 reads TGTGCCAGCAAACGGGACAGGGGGATAATGGGGTACGAGCAGTACTTC.

This chain links TRBV7-3 with TRBJ2-1, with a tentative D call TRBD2 (6 bases). CDR3 size: 14 residues. In germline, CDR1 is SGHTA, CDR2 FQGTGA. Trimming took off 1 base at V and 8 bases at J, with 12 bases between the two ends. For the CDR3, the DNA is TGTGCCAGCAGCTTAAGGGGGGTGCCAGATGAGCAGTTCTTC. The encoded protein is CASSLRGVPDEQFF. The whole variable domain, remainder taken from reference TRBV7-3 and TRBJ2-1, is GAGVSQTPSNKVTEKGKYVELRCDPISGHTALYWYRQSLGQGPEFLIYFQGTGAADDSGLPNDRFFAVRPEGSVSTLKIQRTERGDSAVYLCASSLRGVPDEQFFGPGTRLTVL.

This clone was counted a few times. The V and J genes are TRBV7-6 and TRBJ2-1, with TRBD2 matching over 7 bases. This CDR3 contains 19 residues. V was clipped by 0 bases and J by 0 bases; unmatched bases: 11. Germline CDR1 SGHVS, CDR2 FNYEAQ. The CDR3 nucleotides are TGTGCCAGCAGCTTAGCCTGGGACTACGCGTCTTCCTCCTACAATGAGCAGTTCTTC. Translated: CASSLAWDYASSSYNEQFF.

The V and J genes are TRBV6-1 and TRBJ1-4; D unclear. V was clipped by 2 bases and J by 0 bases, with 13 bases between them. Per the germline V gene, CDR1 is MNHNS and CDR2 is SASEGT. The CDR3 loop spans 17 amino acids. The CDR3 DNA reads TGTGCCAGCAGTGAAAAAAGGGAGCTCTCAACTAATGAAAAACTGTTTTTT. Translation gives CASSEKRELSTNEKLFF.

This rearrangement joins TRBV28 to TRBJ2-2, with D possibly being TRBD1 (6 bases). In germline, CDR1 is MDHEN, CDR2 SYDVKM. The germline V and J ends were trimmed by 6 bases and 4 bases, with 24 bases remaining between them. The CDR3 sequence is 18 residues long. CDR3 residues: CASRLQGDATSFTGELFF. CDR3 DNA sequence: TGTGCCAGCAGGCTACAGGGTGACGCTACTAGTTTCACCGGGGAGCTGTTTTTT. The full variable domain, completed using reference TRBV28 and TRBJ2-2, is DVKVTQSSRYLVKRTGEKVFLECVQDMDHENMFWYRQDPGLGLRLIYFSYDVKMKEKGDIPEGYSVSREKKERFSLILESASTNQTSMYLCASRLQGDATSFTGELFFGEGSRLTVL.